A selection of T cell receptor beta chains follows, all from one sample in a study of blood T cell repertoires in COVID-19. The assay was immunoSEQ multiplex PCR, and TCRdb's table has in-frame clones only and misses some. The sample lists around 450,000 clones, 87% occurring once. Material for sequencing was PBMCs or T cells enriched from blood (not recorded which). These receptors came from a woman between 18 and 30 years old with acute COVID-19. Each CDR3 is given with its conserved first and last residue. D genes are given only for firm matches. Clone size is stated in some rows and not others, as once, few, many or a class when expanded.

d_gene,v_gene,abundance,j_gene,CDR3nt,CDR3aa
.,TRBV9,.,TRBJ2-2,TGTGCCAGCAGCGTATCTGGGGGGTTCGGCACCGGGGAGCTGTTTTTT,CASSVSGGFGTGELFF
TRBD1,TRBV6-5,once,TRBJ1-2,TGTGCCAGCAGAGGACAGGGTCGTGGCTACACCTTC,CASRGQGRGYTF
.,TRBV5-1,once,TRBJ1-4,TGCGCCAGCAGCTTGGCCAGGGAACATGAAAAACTGTTTTTT,CASSLAREHEKLFF
.,TRBV6-2/TRBV6-3,.,TRBJ2-7,TGTGCCAGCAGTTACTCTCTCGAGCAGTACTTC,CASSYSLEQYF
TRBD1,TRBV3-1/TRBV3-2,few,TRBJ1-5,TGTGCCAGCAGCCCGGGGACAGGGGCCAATCAGCCCCAGCATTTT,CASSPGTGANQPQHF
TRBD1,TRBV3-1/TRBV3-2,.,TRBJ2-7,TGTGCCAGCAGCTCGGGACAGGGTCAAAACGAGCAGTACTTC,CASSSGQGQNEQYF
.,TRBV6-5,few,TRBJ1-1,TGTGCCAGCAGTTCATCGACAGTTGAAGCTTTCTTT,CASSSSTVEAFF
TRBD1,TRBV2,.,TRBJ1-1,TGTGCCAGCCACTTACAGGGGTCGATGAACACTGAAGCTTTCTTT,CASHLQGSMNTEAFF
.,TRBV11-2,.,TRBJ2-7,TGTGCCAGCAGCGGGGACTTCTCCTACGAGCAGTACTTC,CASSGDFSYEQYF
TRBD1,TRBV5-6,.,TRBJ2-5,TGTGCCAGCAGCTTGGCAGGGGGATGGGGAGCTCAAGAGACCCAGTACTTC,CASSLAGGWGAQETQYF
TRBD1,TRBV5-6,.,TRBJ1-2,TGTGCCAGCAGGGACGGGACAGGGAGGTGGTCCGATGGCTACACCTTC,CASRDGTGRWSDGYTF
TRBD2,TRBV27,.,TRBJ2-1,TGTGCCAGCAGTTTGACGGGGGGTATCAATGAGCAGTTCTTC,CASSLTGGINEQFF
.,TRBV10-2,.,TRBJ1-5,TGCGCCAGCAGCGGTACGGGTCAGCCCCAGCATTTT,CASSGTGQPQHF
.,TRBV12-3/TRBV12-4,.,TRBJ1-5,TGTGCCAGCAGTTTAAGCCAGCCCCAGCATTTT,CASSLSQPQHF
.,TRBV28,.,TRBJ2-1,TGTGCCAGCTACACATTCGATTACAATGAGCAGTTCTTC,CASYTFDYNEQFF
.,TRBV7-6,few,TRBJ1-4,TGTGCCAGCAGCTTAGCTCCTGCAACTAATGAAAAACTGTTTTTT,CASSLAPATNEKLFF
TRBD1,TRBV28,.,TRBJ1-2,TGTGCCAGCAGCCCCGACGGGACAGCCTATGGCTACACCTTC,CASSPDGTAYGYTF
.,TRBV7-9,.,TRBJ2-3,TGTGCCAGCAGCTCAACGAGGGTGCCACGCACAGATACGCAGTATTTT,CASSSTRVPRTDTQYF
TRBD2,TRBV24-1,.,TRBJ2-3,TGTGCCACCAGTGATTTGCAGCGGGAAGATACGCAGTATTTT,CATSDLQREDTQYF
.,TRBV30,.,TRBJ1-4,TGTGCCTGGAGTGTACGCTCCAGGGTCATTAATGAAAAACTGTTTTTT,CAWSVRSRVINEKLFF
.,TRBV6-5,.,TRBJ1-1,TGTGCCAGCAGTCGGGAGGGAGGCACTGAAGCTTTCTTT,CASSREGGTEAFF
TRBD1,TRBV27,.,TRBJ2-5,TGTGCCAGCAGTTTTGACAGGGGCGGAGAGACCCAGTACTTC,CASSFDRGGETQYF
.,TRBV7-9,.,TRBJ2-4,TGTGCCAGCAGTCCCACAGGGATTCAAAACATTCAGTACTTC,CASSPTGIQNIQYF
.,TRBV29-1,.,TRBJ2-1,TGCAGCGCCGGGGGTAGTTTAGGTGAGCAGTTCTTC,CSAGGSLGEQFF
TRBD1,TRBV5-1,.,TRBJ1-1,TGCGCCAGCAGGTCCGGGACAGGCGCTGAAGCTTTCTTT,CASRSGTGAEAFF
.,TRBV6-2/TRBV6-3,.,TRBJ1-1,TGTGCCAGCAGTTTAGTCGGGTTGAAGTCGAACACTGAAGCTTTCTTT,CASSLVGLKSNTEAFF
TRBD1,TRBV19,.,TRBJ2-7,TGTGCCAGTAGTAACAAGGGACAGGACTCCTACGAGCAGTACTTC,CASSNKGQDSYEQYF
.,TRBV12-3/TRBV12-4,.,TRBJ1-2,TGTGCCAGCAGTTTCGCCCGACTCTATGGCTACACCTTC,CASSFARLYGYTF
TRBD1,TRBV5-1,.,TRBJ1-2,TGCGCCAGCAGCCCGTGGGACAGCTCCTATGGCTACACCTTC,CASSPWDSSYGYTF
.,TRBV19,.,TRBJ1-1,TGTGCCAGTAAAACGGCAGGGCTTAACACTGAAGCTTTCTTT,CASKTAGLNTEAFF
TRBD1,TRBV6-2/TRBV6-3,.,TRBJ2-7,TGTGCCAGCAGTCACCGGGACAGGGGAGGGAACGAGCAGTACTTC,CASSHRDRGGNEQYF
TRBD2,TRBV10-3,.,TRBJ2-1,TGTGCCATCAGTGAGTTTGGGACTAGTGGGGAGGATGAGCAGTTCTTC,CAISEFGTSGEDEQFF
TRBD2,TRBV18,.,TRBJ2-3,TGTGCCAGCTCACCTCAAGATGTAGCGGGGGGCCTAGATACGCAGTATTTT,CASSPQDVAGGLDTQYF
.,TRBV29-1,.,TRBJ2-5,TGCAGCGTTGAGTTCGGACAGCCCCAAGAGACCCAGTACTTC,CSVEFGQPQETQYF
.,TRBV4-3,.,TRBJ1-2,TGCGCCAGCAGCCAACACAAACAGGCAAACTATGGCTACACCTTC,CASSQHKQANYGYTF
.,TRBV30,few,TRBJ1-5,TGTGCCTGGAGTGTGGGAGGCGGAAATCAGCCCCAGCATTTT,CAWSVGGGNQPQHF
.,TRBV19,.,TRBJ1-2,TGTGCCAGTAGCCGGGGAGGGACGGAGGGCTACACCTTC,CASSRGGTEGYTF
TRBD2,TRBV3-1/TRBV3-2,.,TRBJ2-3,TGTGCCAGCAGCCAAGGGATCGGCGGGGGGGCCTACGATACGCAGTATTTT,CASSQGIGGGAYDTQYF
TRBD2,TRBV6-4,.,TRBJ2-7,TGTGCCAGCAGTCCGCCGGGACTAGCGGGGGACCTCAGCTCCTACGAGCAGTACTTC,CASSPPGLAGDLSSYEQYF
TRBD1,TRBV6-4,.,TRBJ1-1,TGTGCCAGCAGGCCCAGGAGAAAACAGGGGCGCCCAGCGAACACTGAAGCTTTCTTT,CASRPRRKQGRPANTEAFF
.,TRBV27,.,TRBJ2-7,TGTGCCAGCAGTTCCAGACAGTTCCGCGAGCAGTACTTC,CASSSRQFREQYF
.,TRBV7-4,.,TRBJ2-3,TGTGCCAGCGGCCTACGAGCTGTCGGGGTGGGGACAGATACGCAGTATTTT,CASGLRAVGVGTDTQYF
TRBD1,TRBV6-6,.,TRBJ2-7,TGTGCCAGCAGTACCGGACAGGGGAATTACGAGCAGTACTTC,CASSTGQGNYEQYF
TRBD1,TRBV24-1,.,TRBJ2-2,TGTGCCACCAGTGATTTCCCGGGACAGGGGAACACCGGGGAGCTGTTTTTT,CATSDFPGQGNTGELFF
TRBD2,TRBV3-1/TRBV3-2,.,TRBJ2-1,TGTGCCAGCAGCCAAGAACGAACCGGGACTAGGGGACCTATGTACAATGAGCAGTTCTTC,CASSQERTGTRGPMYNEQFF